This T cell receptor beta chain originates from a study of blood T cell repertoires in COVID-19. Study context: Whether acute or convalescent, the COVID-19 samples came from the United States, Italy and Spain.

In the authors' workflow: Estimated nucleated cell counts came from reference gene primer amplification. Profiled with immunoSEQ multiplex PCR; TCRdb holds only in-frame clones, not every one. V, J and clone size reflect that table, while D and trimming were determined from the DNA. The table records approximately 98,000 clones, 82% of them present only once. The germline V and J ends were trimmed by 6 bases and 4 bases, with 12 bases remaining between them. The V gene's germline CDR1 is MNHEY and CDR2 SMNVEV (reference sequence). The CDR3 length is 13 residues. The receptor was isolated from a man older than 75 with acute or convalescent COVID-19. Material: peripheral blood. The rearrangement links TRBV27 to TRBJ1-1; D is possibly TRBD1 (6 bases). This CDR3 reads CASSLDSLTEAFF. CDR3 sequence (DNA): TGTGCCAGCAGCTTGGACAGCCTCACTGAAGCTTTCTTT.